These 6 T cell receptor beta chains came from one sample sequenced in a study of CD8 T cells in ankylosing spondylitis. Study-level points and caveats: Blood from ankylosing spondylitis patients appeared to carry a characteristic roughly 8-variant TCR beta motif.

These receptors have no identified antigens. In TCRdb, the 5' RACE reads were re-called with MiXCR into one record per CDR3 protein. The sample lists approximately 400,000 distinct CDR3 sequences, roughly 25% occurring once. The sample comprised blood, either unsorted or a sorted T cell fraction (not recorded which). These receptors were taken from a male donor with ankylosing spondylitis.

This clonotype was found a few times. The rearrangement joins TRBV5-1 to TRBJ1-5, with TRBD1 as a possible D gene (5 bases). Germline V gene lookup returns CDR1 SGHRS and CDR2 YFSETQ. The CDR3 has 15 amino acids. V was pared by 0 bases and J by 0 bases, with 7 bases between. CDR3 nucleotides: TGCGCCAGCAGCTTGGACGGGGGTAGCAATCAGCCCCAGCATTTT. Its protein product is CASSLDGGSNQPQHF.

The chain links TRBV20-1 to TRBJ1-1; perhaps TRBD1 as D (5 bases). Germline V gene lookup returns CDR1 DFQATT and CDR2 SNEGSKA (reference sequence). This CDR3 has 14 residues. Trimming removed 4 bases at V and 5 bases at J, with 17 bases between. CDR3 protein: CSATQQGFRTEAFF. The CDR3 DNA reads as TGCAGTGCTACCCAGCAGGGTTTCCGAACTGAAGCTTTCTTT.

The CDR3 reads CASSFYGEETQYF. The CDR3, as DNA: TGTGCCAGCAGTTTCTACGGAGAAGAGACCCAGTACTTC. The chain carries TRBV12-3 or TRBV12-4 and TRBJ2-5; the D is unclear. V lost 3 bases, J lost 3 bases, and 8 bases lay in between. This CDR3 is built from 13 residues.

The chain's CDR3 is CASSLRQGAANTGELFF. CDR3 nucleotide sequence: TGTGCCAGCAGTTTAAGGCAGGGGGCCGCGAACACCGGGGAGCTGTTTTTT. The V call is TRBV12-3 or TRBV12-4, the J call TRBJ2-2; TRBD1 matches 8 bases. Trimming took 2 bases from V and 0 from J; bases not matched to a gene: 5. This CDR3 comprises 17 residues.

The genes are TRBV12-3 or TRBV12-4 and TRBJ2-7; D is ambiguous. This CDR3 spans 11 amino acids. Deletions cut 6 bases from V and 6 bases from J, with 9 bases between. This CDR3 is CASSPKCEQYV. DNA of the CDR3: TGTGCCAGCAGCCCCAAGTGCGAGCAGTACGTC.

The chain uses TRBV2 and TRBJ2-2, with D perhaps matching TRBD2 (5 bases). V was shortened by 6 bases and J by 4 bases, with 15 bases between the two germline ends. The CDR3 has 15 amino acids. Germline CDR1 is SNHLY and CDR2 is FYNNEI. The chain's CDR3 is CASSSTAVTTGELFF. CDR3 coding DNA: TGTGCCAGCAGCTCCACAGCGGTTACCACCGGGGAGCTGTTTTTT. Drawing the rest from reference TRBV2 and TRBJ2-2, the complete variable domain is EPEVTQTPSHQVTQMGQEVILRCVPISNHLYFYWYRQILGQKVEFLVSFYNNEISEKSEIFDDQFSVERPDGSNFTLKIRSTKLEDSAMYFCASSSTAVTTGELFFGEGSRLTVL.